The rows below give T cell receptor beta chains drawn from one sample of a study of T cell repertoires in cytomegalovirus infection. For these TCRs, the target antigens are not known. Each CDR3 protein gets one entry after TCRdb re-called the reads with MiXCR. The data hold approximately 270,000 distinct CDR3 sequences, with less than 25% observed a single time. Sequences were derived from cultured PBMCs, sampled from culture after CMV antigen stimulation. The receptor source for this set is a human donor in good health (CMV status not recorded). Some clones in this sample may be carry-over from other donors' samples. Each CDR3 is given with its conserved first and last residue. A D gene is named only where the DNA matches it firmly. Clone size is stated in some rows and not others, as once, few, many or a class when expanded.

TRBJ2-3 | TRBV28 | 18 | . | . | CASSPPPAGILGGDTQYF | TGTGCCAGCAGTCCCCCCCCCGCCGGGATTCTCGGGGGAGATACGCAGTATTTT
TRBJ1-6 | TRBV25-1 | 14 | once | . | CASSSLRENSPLHF | TGTGCCAGCAGCTCTTTGCGGGAAAATTCACCCCTCCACTTT
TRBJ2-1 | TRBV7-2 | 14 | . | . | CASSFIGGYNEQFF | TGTGCCAGCAGCTTTATTGGGGGGTACAATGAGCAGTTCTTC
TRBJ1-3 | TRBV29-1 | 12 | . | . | CSVLGDPNTIYF | TGCAGCGTCCTAGGGGACCCAAACACCATATATTTT
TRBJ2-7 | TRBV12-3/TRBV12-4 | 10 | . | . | CASAFYEQYF | TGTGCCAGCGCATTCTACGAGCAGTACTTC
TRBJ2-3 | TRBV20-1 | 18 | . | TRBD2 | CSARDRLAGVLSTDTQYF | TGCAGTGCTAGAGATCGGCTAGCGGGAGTCCTTAGCACAGATACGCAGTATTTT
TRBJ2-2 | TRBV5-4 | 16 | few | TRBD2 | CASSDGLAGLSGELFF | TGTGCCAGCAGCGATGGACTAGCAGGTTTATCCGGGGAGCTGTTTTTT
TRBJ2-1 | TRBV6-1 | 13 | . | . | CASSYIRDHEQFF | TGTGCCAGCAGTTACATCAGGGACCATGAGCAGTTCTTC
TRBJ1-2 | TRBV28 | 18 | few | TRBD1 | CASRGGERTGPSNYGYTF | TGTGCCAGCAGGGGAGGAGAACGGACAGGGCCATCTAACTATGGCTACACCTTC
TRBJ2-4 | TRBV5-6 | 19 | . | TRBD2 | CASSLIPGLAGLAKNIQYF | TGTGCCAGCAGCTTGATACCGGGACTAGCGGGACTAGCCAAAAACATTCAGTACTTC
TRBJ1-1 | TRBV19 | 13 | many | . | CASVNRAGTEAFF | TGTGCCAGTGTGAACAGGGCGGGCACTGAAGCTTTCTTT